This is a list of T cell receptor beta chains from one sample in a study of cytomegalovirus exposure and HLA in healthy donors. TCRdb keeps only in-frame clones here, not all; method: immunoSEQ multiplex PCR. The profile shows approximately 150,000 clones, 60% to 80% of them singletons. The sequencing sample was made of PBMCs. These TCRs come from a man aged 35 to 55 in good health and CMV-seropositive. Each CDR3 is given without its conserved first and last residue. Clone size is shown for a subset of rows, as once, few, many or a class of expanded clone.

>TRBJ1-3|.|TRBV5-4
ASSLAGSGNTIY
>TRBJ2-5|.|TRBV6-6
ASSYPAREGGETQY
>TRBJ2-7|.|TRBV15
ATSRDHTAGRAYEQY
>TRBJ1-1|.|TRBV15
ATSRDGTEAF
>TRBJ1-1|once|TRBV5-1
ASSTKTVNTEAF
>TRBJ1-1|.|TRBV6-5
ASSSQGWTEAF
>TRBJ1-2|once|TRBV19
ASSPAGQGNYGYT
>TRBJ1-2|once|TRBV5-8
ASSFLQGASGYT
>TRBJ2-1|few|TRBV9
ASSVGGSAYNEQF
>TRBJ2-2|.|TRBV5-1
ASSRTGVGTGELF
>TRBJ2-7|.|TRBV28
ASSLSRTGISSYEQY
>TRBJ1-2|.|TRBV4-1
ASSQAWQGLSYGYT
>TRBJ2-2|.|TRBV5-1
ASSLGGVTGELF
>TRBJ2-7|.|TRBV7-9
ASSLLAQTGGAYEQY
>TRBJ2-1|few|TRBV2
ATSRQGPSGNNEQF
>TRBJ2-5|.|TRBV4-1
ASSQSLETGETQY
>TRBJ1-1|.|TRBV5-6
ASSLWRGRTEAF
>TRBJ2-7|.|TRBV6-6
ASSYSTRSYEQY
>TRBJ1-5|.|TRBV6-5
ASSPGVTDQPQH
>TRBJ2-1|.|TRBV29-1
SVGGQGSNEQF
>TRBJ2-7|.|TRBV4-1
ASSQERAGGTYEQY
>TRBJ2-7|.|TRBV15
ATSRAAPGGAGYEQY
>TRBJ1-2|once|TRBV4-2
ASSQAGGAGYGYT
>TRBJ2-3|once|TRBV21-1
ASSKRARKRGSTDTQY
>TRBJ2-3|.|TRBV25-1
ASSDISRDTQY
>.|.|TRBV6-1
ASSIDRSRGEQY
>TRBJ1-4|.|TRBV7-6
ASSQGPTNEKLF
>TRBJ2-7|.|TRBV7-8
ASSPLAGASYEQY
>TRBJ1-1|.|TRBV2
ATDRGREAF
>TRBJ2-2|once|TRBV9
ASSVVSDTGELF
>TRBJ2-1|.|TRBV12-1
ASSFRRDEQF
>TRBJ2-2|.|TRBV9
ASSGRGPGGELF
>TRBJ2-2|.|TRBV5-1
ASSSRRGTNTGELF
>.|.|TRBV5-4
ASSLETGTGDPYEQY
>TRBJ1-1|.|TRBV21-1
ASSKDRVTEAF
>TRBJ1-2|.|TRBV28
ASRVRGNGCT
>TRBJ2-3|.|TRBV6-5
ASRLLGGSQY